The 10 T cell receptor beta chains listed next were all sequenced from one sample in a study of T cells in Graves' hyperthyroidism and ophthalmopathy (dated by TCRdb to the late 2010s). The receptor library was made with multiplex PCR. Instrument used: Illumina HiSeq 2000. The TCR beta CDR3 regions were amplified from RNA transcripts. A first-round RT-PCR of the TCR CDR3 used the HTBI primer set with the Qiagen OneStep RT-PCR kit. The raw public reads went through TCRdb reprocessing: fastp at Q25, MiXCR clone calling, in-frame beta chains kept. Merged by CDR3 protein, the rows form single entries marked with the most common genes and DNA. The sample table holds roughly 380,000 distinct CDR3 sequences, of which roughly 19% were seen once. The top ten constitute roughly 3.5% of the sample. What was sequenced was blood. The receptors derive from a woman aged 18-35 years with Graves' hyperthyroidism.

The V and J genes are TRBV6-1 and TRBJ2-7; D is perhaps TRBD2 (5 bases). The CDR3 runs to 14 residues. The V end was cut by 10 bases, the J end by 2 bases, with 18 bases between. Germline V gene lookup returns CDR1 MNHNS and CDR2 SASEGT. CDR3 residues: CATLGARLTYEQYF. Written as DNA, the CDR3 is TGTGCCACCCTGGGAGCGCGGTTAACCTACGAGCAGTACTTC.

The rearrangement joins TRBV5-1 to TRBJ2-2; D is undetermined. The CDR3 covers 12 residues. The V and J ends lost 4 bases and 7 bases respectively, with 8 bases between them. Germline V gene lookup returns CDR1 SGHRS and CDR2 YFSETQ. The chain's CDR3 is CASSLELGELFF. The CDR3 bases are TGCGCCAGCAGCCTTGAACTCGGGGAGCTGTTTTTT.

This clonotype occurred many times. The chain has TRBV19 and TRBJ1-3; 7 bases map to TRBD1. Germline CDR1 reads LNHDA; CDR2 reads SQIVND (reference sequence). V was clipped by 4 bases and J by 0 bases; unmatched bases: 6. There are 16 residues in the CDR3. The CDR3 coding sequence is TGTGCCAGTAGTAGTCCGGGACAGTCCTCTGGAAACACCATATATTTT. Amino acid sequence: CASSSPGQSSGNTIYF.

Many counts were recorded for this clonotype. The J gene is TRBJ1-1, the V gene TRBV29-1; 7 nucleotides align to TRBD1. V lost 7 bases and J lost 3; bases outside the gene matches: 11. CDR1 is SQVTM and CDR2 is ANQGSEA in the germline V gene. The CDR3 is made up of 14 amino acids. The CDR3 DNA follows: TGCAGCGGTAGACAGGGCGCGGGGGACACTGAAGCTTTCTTT. Translated, it gives CSGRQGAGDTEAFF.

This clonotype has at least ten counts. CDR3 sequence: CASSTPVTGGRATF. Here the CDR3 DNA reads TGTGCCAGCAGTACCCCCGTGACAGGGGGACGGGCCACCTTC. The chain recombines TRBV12-3 or TRBV12-4 with TRBJ1-2, with TRBD1 identical over 9 bases. V lost 5 bases to trimming and J lost 13 bases; unmatched junction nucleotides: 14. The CDR3 is 14 residues long.

This clonotype came up many times. The chain employs TRBV5-1 and TRBJ1-1; maybe TRBD1 (5 bases). Per the germline V gene, CDR1 is SGHRS and CDR2 is YFSETQ. The germline V and J ends were trimmed by 1 base and 5 bases, with 12 bases remaining between them. The CDR3 spans 14 residues. The CDR3 protein is CASSLLGEETEAFF. The CDR3, as DNA: TGCGCCAGCAGCTTGTTAGGGGAGGAGACTGAAGCTTTCTTT.

The sample holds many counts of this clonotype. The V and J genes are TRBV28 and TRBJ1-3; no firm D call. This CDR3 has 14 residues. Trimming left V 5 bases short and J 0 bases short, with 8 bases between. Germline V CDR1 and CDR2: MDHEN, SYDVKM. CDR3 DNA sequence: TGTGCCAGCAGTAAGACCGGCTCTGGAAACACCATATATTTT. Amino acid sequence: CASSKTGSGNTIYF.

V usage is TRBV2 and J usage is TRBJ2-2; no clear D. Germline values: CDR1 SNHLY, CDR2 FYNNEI. This CDR3 is built from 13 residues. Trimming left V 3 bases short and J 6 bases short, with 8 bases between. The CDR3 coding sequence is TGTGCCAGCAGTGACGATAAGCCCGGGGAGCTGTTTTTT. Residues: CASSDDKPGELFF.

In this sample, this clonotype turned up a few times. The rearrangement uses TRBV7-2 and TRBJ2-5; TRBD2 might be the D (5 bases). This CDR3 comprises 12 residues. CDR1 and CDR2 (germline): SGHTA, FQGNSA. Trimming took off 6 bases at V and 5 bases at J, with 10 bases between the two ends. CDR3 nucleotides: TGTGCCAGCAGACGAGGGTCGGAGACCCAGTACTTC. Residues: CASRRGSETQYF.

In this sample, this clonotype turned up many times. A much larger clonotype is one base distant, so this may be a read error. This chain joins TRBV12-3 or TRBV12-4 and TRBJ1-1; no clear D. Trimming shortened V by 4 bases and J by 7 bases, and 19 bases separated the two germline ends. This CDR3 spans 15 amino acids. CDR3 bases: TGTGCCAGCAGTTCTTTTCGGTCCCCAAGGGATGAAGCTTTCTTT. It yields the protein CASSSFRSPRDEAFF.